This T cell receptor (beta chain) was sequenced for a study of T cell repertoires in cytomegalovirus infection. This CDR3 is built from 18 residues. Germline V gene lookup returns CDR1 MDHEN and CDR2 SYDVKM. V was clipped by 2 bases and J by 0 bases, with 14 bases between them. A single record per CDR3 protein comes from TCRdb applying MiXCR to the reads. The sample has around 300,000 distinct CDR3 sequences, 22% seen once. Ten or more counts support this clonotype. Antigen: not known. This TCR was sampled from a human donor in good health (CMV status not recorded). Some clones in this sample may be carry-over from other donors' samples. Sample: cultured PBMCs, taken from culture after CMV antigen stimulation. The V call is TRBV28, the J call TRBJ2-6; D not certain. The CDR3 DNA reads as TGTGCCAGCAGTTTACGATCAGGTTTGGGCTCTGGGGCCAACGTCCTGACTTTC. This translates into CASSLRSGLGSGANVLTF. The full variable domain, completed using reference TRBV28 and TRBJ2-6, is DVKVTQSSRYLVKRTGEKVFLECVQDMDHENMFWYRQDPGLGLRLIYFSYDVKMKEKGDIPEGYSVSREKKERFSLILESASTNQTSMYLCASSLRSGLGSGANVLTFGAGSRLTVL.